This TCR beta chain came from a study of control samples from healthy donors and cancer patients. The table came from immunoSEQ multiplex PCR; TCRdb's copy has only in-frame clones and leaves some out. Of some 120,000 clones in the sample, approximately 89% were seen once. Germline V gene lookup returns CDR1 SGHTA and CDR2 FQGTGA. Trimming took 6 bases from V and 0 from J; bases not matched to a gene: 8. This CDR3 has 18 amino acids. The chain links TRBV7-3 to TRBJ2-1, with 13 bases identical to TRBD2. Sequencing used blood. The source of this sequence is a man younger than 30 in good health. For the CDR3, the DNA is TGTGCCAGCAGTTTTACTAGCGGGGGGGCGAGCTCCTACAATGAGCAGTTCTTC. Its translation is CASSFTSGGASSYNEQFF.